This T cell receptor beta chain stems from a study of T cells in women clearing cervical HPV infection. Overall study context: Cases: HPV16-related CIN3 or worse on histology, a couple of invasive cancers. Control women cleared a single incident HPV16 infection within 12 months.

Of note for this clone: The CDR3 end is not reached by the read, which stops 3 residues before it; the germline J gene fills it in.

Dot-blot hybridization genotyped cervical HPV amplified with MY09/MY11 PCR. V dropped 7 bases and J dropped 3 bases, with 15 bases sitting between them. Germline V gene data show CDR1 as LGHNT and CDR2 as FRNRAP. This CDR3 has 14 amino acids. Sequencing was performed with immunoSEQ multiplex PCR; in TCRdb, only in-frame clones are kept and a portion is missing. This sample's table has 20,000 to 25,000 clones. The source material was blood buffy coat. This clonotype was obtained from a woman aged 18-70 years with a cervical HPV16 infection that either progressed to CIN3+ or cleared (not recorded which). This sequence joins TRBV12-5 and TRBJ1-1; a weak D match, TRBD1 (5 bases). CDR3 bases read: TGTGCTAGTGCTCCGGGGGGAAGGGACACTGAA. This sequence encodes CASAPGGRDTE. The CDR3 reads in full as CASAPGGRDTEAFF.